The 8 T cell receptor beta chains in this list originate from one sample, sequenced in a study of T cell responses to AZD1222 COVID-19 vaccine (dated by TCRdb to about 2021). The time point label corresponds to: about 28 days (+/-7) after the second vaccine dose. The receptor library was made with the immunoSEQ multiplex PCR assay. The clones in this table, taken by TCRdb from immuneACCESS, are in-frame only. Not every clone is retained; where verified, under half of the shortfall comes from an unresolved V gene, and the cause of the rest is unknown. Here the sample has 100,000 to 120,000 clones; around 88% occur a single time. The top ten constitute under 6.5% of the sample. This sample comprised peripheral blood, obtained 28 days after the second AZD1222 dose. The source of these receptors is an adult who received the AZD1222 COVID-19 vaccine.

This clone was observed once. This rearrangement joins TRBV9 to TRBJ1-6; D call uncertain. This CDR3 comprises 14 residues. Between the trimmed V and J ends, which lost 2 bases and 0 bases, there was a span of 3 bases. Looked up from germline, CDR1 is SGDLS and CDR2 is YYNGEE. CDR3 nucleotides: TGTGCCAGCAGCGTGGGCTCCTATAATTCACCCCTCCACTTT. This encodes CASSVGSYNSPLHF.

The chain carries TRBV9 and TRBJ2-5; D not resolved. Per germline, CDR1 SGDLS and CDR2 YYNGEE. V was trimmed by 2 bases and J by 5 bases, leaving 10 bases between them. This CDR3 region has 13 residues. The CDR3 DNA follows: TGTGCCAGCAGCGTCCGGCCCTTTGAGACCCAGTACTTC. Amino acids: CASSVRPFETQYF.

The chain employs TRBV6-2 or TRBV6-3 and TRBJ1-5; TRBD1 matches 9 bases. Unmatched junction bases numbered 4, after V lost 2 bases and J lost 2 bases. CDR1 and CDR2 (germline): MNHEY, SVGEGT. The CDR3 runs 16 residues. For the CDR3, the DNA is TGTGCCAGCAGTTACGCCAGGACAGGGGGCAATCAGCCCCAGCATTTT. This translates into CASSYARTGGNQPQHF.

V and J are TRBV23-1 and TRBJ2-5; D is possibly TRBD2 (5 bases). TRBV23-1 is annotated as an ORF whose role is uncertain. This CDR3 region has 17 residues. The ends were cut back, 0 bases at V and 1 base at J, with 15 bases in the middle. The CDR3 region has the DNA TGCGCCAGCAGTCAATCACTTAGGACTGGGAGCCAAGAGACCCAGTACTTC. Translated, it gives CASSQSLRTGSQETQYF.

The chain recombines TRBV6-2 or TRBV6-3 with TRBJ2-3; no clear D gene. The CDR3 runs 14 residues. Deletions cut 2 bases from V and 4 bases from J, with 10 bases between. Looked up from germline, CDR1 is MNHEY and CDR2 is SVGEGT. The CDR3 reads CASSYGRKPDTQYF. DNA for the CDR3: TGTGCCAGCAGTTACGGTAGAAAACCAGATACGCAGTATTTT.

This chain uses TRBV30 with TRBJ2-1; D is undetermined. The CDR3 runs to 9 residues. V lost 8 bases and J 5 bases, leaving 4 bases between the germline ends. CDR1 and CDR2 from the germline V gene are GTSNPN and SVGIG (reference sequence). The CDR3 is CAGDNEQFF. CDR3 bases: TGTGCCGGCGACAATGAGCAGTTCTTC. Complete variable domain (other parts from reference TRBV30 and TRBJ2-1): SQTIHQWPATLVQPVGSPLSLECTVEGTSNPNLYWYRQAAGRGLQLLFYSVGIGQISSEVPQNLSASRPQDRQFILSSKKLLLSDSGFYLCAGDNEQFFGPGTRLTVL.

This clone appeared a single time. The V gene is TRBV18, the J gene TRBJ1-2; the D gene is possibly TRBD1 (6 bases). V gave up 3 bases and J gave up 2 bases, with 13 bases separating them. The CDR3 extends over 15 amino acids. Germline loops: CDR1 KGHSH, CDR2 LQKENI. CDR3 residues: CASSPEQGGNYGYTF. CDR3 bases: TGTGCCAGCTCACCCGAACAGGGAGGGAACTATGGCTACACCTTC.

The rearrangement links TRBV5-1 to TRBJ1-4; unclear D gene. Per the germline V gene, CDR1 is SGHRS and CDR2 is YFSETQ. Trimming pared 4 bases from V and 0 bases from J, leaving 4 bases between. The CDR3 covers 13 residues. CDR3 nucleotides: TGCGCCAGCAGCACCGCAACTAATGAAAAACTGTTTTTT. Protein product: CASSTATNEKLFF.